Following are 9 T cell receptor beta chains from one sample sequenced in a study of blood T cells in healthy people across ages. Primers used in a second PCR of about 7 to 11 cycles were a sample-barcoded 5' primer and a J-beta primer mix. TCRdb re-analysed the 5' RACE reads in MiXCR, keeping a single row per CDR3 protein. The sample comprises roughly 1,000,000 distinct CDR3 sequences, under 30% of which are singletons, and about 0.69% rests with the top ten. These same records also appear under a second study, on T cells of mothers and their children.

Sequencing was done on a sample of blood. The receptors here all came from a girl aged 2 to 9 in good health.

The chain has TRBV6-4 and TRBJ2-1; TRBD2 matches 12 bases. The CDR3 has 15 amino acids. The V gene end was trimmed by 7 bases and the J gene end by 6 bases; junction bases not matched to a gene: 7. Germline values: CDR1 MRHNA, CDR2 SNTAGT. The CDR3 DNA reads as TGTGCCAGCACGAGACTAGCGGGGGTTTTCAATGAGCAGTTCTTC. Its translation: CASTRLAGVFNEQFF.

The chain combines TRBV28 with TRBJ2-1, with D possibly TRBD1 on 6 matching bases. CDR3 length: 14 amino acids. Germline V gene data show CDR1 as MDHEN and CDR2 as SYDVKM. The germline V and J ends were trimmed by 6 bases and 2 bases, with 11 bases remaining between them. The CDR3 loop is CASSIRTAYNEQFF. CDR3 DNA sequence: TGTGCCAGCAGCATCCGGACAGCCTACAATGAGCAGTTCTTC.

The chain couples TRBV7-2 to TRBJ2-5, with TRBD2 identical over 10 bases. The CDR3 loop spans 13 amino acids. V lost 5 bases to trimming and J lost 13 bases; unmatched junction nucleotides: 10. The germline gives CDR1 SGHTA, CDR2 FQGNSA. The CDR3 is CASSTETSGLWYF. The CDR3 DNA reads as TGTGCCAGCAGCACCGAGACTAGCGGGTTATGGTACTTC. Combining the CDR3 with reference TRBV7-2 and TRBJ2-5 gives the whole variable domain GAGVSQSPSNKVTEKGKDVELRCDPISGHTALYWYRQSLGQGLEFLIYFQGNSAPDKSGLPSDRFSAERTGGSVSTLTIQRTQQEDSAVYLCASSTETSGLWYFGPGTRLLVL.

The count of this clonotype is one. One junction end does not reproduce the germline sequence, and a read error may be involved. The chain couples TRBV28 to TRBJ2-6, with unresolved D. This CDR3 has 15 residues. Germline assignment: CDR1 MDHEN and CDR2 SYDVKM. The DNA of the CDR3 is TGTGTCAGCAGTTTCCCCTTTTCAGGGGCCAACGTCCTGACTTTC. This encodes CVSSFPFSGANVLTF.

This clonotype was detected many times. The chain carries TRBV4-1 and TRBJ2-3, with D possibly being TRBD1 or TRBD2 (5 bases each). V shed 4 bases and J shed 2 bases, with 13 bases lying between them. Germline V gene data show CDR1 as MGHRA and CDR2 as YSYEKL. The CDR3 is 15 residues long. The CDR3 nucleotides are TGCGCCAGCAGCCGGGGCGGGTCCCTCACAGATACGCAGTATTTT. It specifies CASSRGGSLTDTQYF.

CDR3 sequence reads: CASSAWTGRPQHF. Written as DNA, the CDR3 is TGTGCCAGTAGTGCCTGGACCGGTCGGCCCCAGCATTTT. The rearrangement links TRBV19 to TRBJ1-5; no clear D. Looked up from germline, CDR1 is LNHDA and CDR2 is SQIVND (reference sequence). The CDR3 is made up of 13 amino acids. Trimming removed 5 bases from V and 9 bases from J, with 14 bases in between.

This rearrangement joins TRBV9 to TRBJ1-3, with 7 bases that match TRBD1. Germline CDR1 reads SGDLS; CDR2 reads YYNGEE. CDR3 length: 14 residues. Unmatched junction bases numbered 3, after V lost 3 bases and J lost 3 bases. DNA of the CDR3: TGTGCCAGCAGCGCAGACAGGGATGGAAACACCATATATTTT. Its translation: CASSADRDGNTIYF.

The V call is TRBV7-6, the J call TRBJ2-3, with 7 bases matching TRBD2. J lost 1 base, V lost 3 bases, and 7 bases had no gene match. This CDR3 comprises 16 residues. Germline V lookup: CDR1 SGHVS, CDR2 FNYEAQ. CDR3 residues: CASSFSGGGGTDTQYF. CDR3 bases: TGTGCCAGCAGCTTCTCAGGCGGGGGAGGCACAGATACGCAGTATTTT.

This clonotype showed up just a few times. This chain uses TRBV5-1 with TRBJ1-1; no clear D. The CDR3 loop spans 13 amino acids. V was cut by 7 bases and J by 5 bases, with 15 bases left in between. Germline V lookup: CDR1 SGHRS, CDR2 YFSETQ. The CDR3 protein is CASSRAEATEAFF. In DNA form, the CDR3 reads TGCGCCAGCTCCAGAGCGGAGGCTACTGAAGCTTTCTTT.